This T cell receptor (beta chain) is from a study of T cell repertoires in cytomegalovirus infection. On the study more broadly: The study used recently identified HLA-C-restricted and well-studied HLA-B-restricted CMV epitopes. Public signatures in TCR beta pointed to CMV infection and matching HLA type. Findings and limits, study-wide: Dominating the ex vivo response were TCR beta clonotypes that were CMV-specific and HLA-C-restricted.

About this clonotype: The antigen is undetermined.

TCRdb reprocessed the reads with MiXCR, giving one entry per CDR3 protein. The table has about 83,000 distinct CDR3 sequences, 45% to 50% seen once. The TCR originated in a human donor in good health (CMV status not recorded). Some clones in this sample may be carry-over from other donors' samples. The source material was CD8+ T cells from cultured PBMCs, sampled from culture after CMV antigen stimulation.

CDR3 nucleotides: TGCGCCAGCAGCCCACCTTCATCGCGGGATGAGCAGTTCTTC. This gives the protein CASSPPSSRDEQFF. V gene TRBV4-1 combines with J gene TRBJ2-1; tentative D call: TRBD2 (5 bases). Germline CDR1 reads MGHRA; CDR2 reads YSYEKL. Trimming cost V 4 bases and J 8 bases, with 15 bases left between them. This CDR3 has 14 residues.